These 30 T cell receptor beta chains were all obtained from the same sample, sequenced in a study of shared clonotypes between healthy human individuals. TCRdb's copy holds only in-frame clones and misses some; the assay was immunoSEQ multiplex PCR. Of approximately 2.3 million clones in the sample, 80% to 95% were seen once. Sequencing was performed on naive CD4+ T cells from PBMCs. Sample subset: CD45RA+ positively selected. These TCRs come from a young man in good health. Some clones in this sample may be carry-over from other donors' samples.

This chain joins TRBV14 and TRBJ1-1; D is unclear. CDR3 size: 20 residues. V was clipped by 3 bases and J by 1 base, with 27 bases between them. Germline CDR1 SGHDN, CDR2 FVKESK. The chain's CDR3 is CASSHISFRARDFGNTEAFF. The CDR3 DNA reads as TGTGCCAGCAGCCACATTTCTTTCCGGGCCCGAGACTTTGGGAACACTGAAGCTTTCTTT.

Points on this clone: Other DNA sequences from this sample encode an identical CDR3 as well. V usage is TRBV9 and J usage is TRBJ2-1; D perhaps matches TRBD1 (6 bases). V was pared by 2 bases and J by 7 bases, with 10 bases between. In germline, CDR1 is SGDLS, CDR2 YYNGEE. This CDR3 has 13 residues. The CDR3 is CASSVDRRNEQFF. The CDR3 region has the DNA TGTGCCAGCAGCGTCGACAGGAGAAATGAGCAGTTCTTC.

J is TRBJ2-5 and V is TRBV29-1, with TRBD1 as a possible D gene (6 bases). Trimming shortened V by 6 bases and J by 5 bases, and 16 bases separated the two germline ends. CDR1 is SQVTM, CDR2 ANQGSEA, per germline. This CDR3 comprises 13 residues. The CDR3, as DNA: TGCAGCGTCGGAACAGGGTTTGGGGAGACCCAGTACTTC. Translation gives CSVGTGFGETQYF.

The chain has TRBV21-1 and TRBJ1-4. TRBV21-1 corresponds to a pseudogene. This CDR3 has 14 residues. CDR3 amino acids: CASSKAPAGGKLFF. CDR3 sequence (DNA): TGTGCCAGCAGCAAAGCGCCAGCTGGGGGAAAACTGTTTTTT.

The rearrangement uses TRBV28 and TRBJ2-5; 7 bases are shared with TRBD1. Germline V CDR1 and CDR2: MDHEN, SYDVKM. The trim removed 9 bases at V and 2 bases at J, leaving 12 bases unmatched. This CDR3 is 15 amino acids long. CDR3 DNA: TGTGCCAGTTATCAATCCCGGGACAGACAAGAGACCCAGTACTTC. Translating it yields CASYQSRDRQETQYF. The full variable domain, with the rest looked up from reference TRBV28 and TRBJ2-5, is DVKVTQSSRYLVKRTGEKVFLECVQDMDHENMFWYRQDPGLGLRLIYFSYDVKMKEKGDIPEGYSVSREKKERFSLILESASTNQTSMYLCASYQSRDRQETQYFGPGTRLLVL.

To note about this clone: Other nucleotide sequences in the sample specify the same CDR3. CDR3 region: CSVEAQGYEQYF. In DNA, the CDR3 is TGCAGCGTTGAAGCGCAGGGGTACGAGCAGTACTTC. The rearrangement joins TRBV29-1 to TRBJ2-7; a weak D match, TRBD1 (6 bases). The CDR3 totals 12 residues. Germline-derived CDR1 and CDR2 are SQVTM and ANQGSEA. The V end was cut by 1 base, the J end by 4 bases, with 8 bases between.

This rearrangement joins TRBV11-3 to TRBJ2-1; no firm D call. Germline CDR1 SGHNT, CDR2 YENEEA. V was clipped by 3 bases and J by 7 bases, with 13 bases between them. This CDR3 comprises 14 residues. The CDR3 region is CASSLAPGRNEQFF. The CDR3 nucleotides read TGTGCCAGCAGCTTGGCGCCCGGCAGAAATGAGCAGTTCTTC.

The chain employs TRBV7-2 and TRBJ2-5; 11 bases are a match to TRBD2. The CDR3 consists of 15 residues. From germline, CDR1 is SGHTA and CDR2 FQGNSA. V shed 3 bases, J shed 5 bases, and the junction held 5 bases outside the gene matches. This CDR3 reads CASSFVAGGPETQYF. CDR3 DNA sequence: TGTGCCAGCAGCTTCGTAGCGGGAGGGCCGGAGACCCAGTACTTC.

The chain couples TRBV18 to TRBJ2-3; TRBD1 might be the D (5 bases). The CDR3 totals 14 residues. Germline CDR1 KGHSH, CDR2 LQKENI. V gave up 3 bases and J gave up 4 bases, with 11 bases separating them. Here the CDR3 reads CASSPSGISDTQYF. The CDR3 DNA is TGTGCCAGCTCACCTTCAGGGATTTCAGATACGCAGTATTTT.

V is TRBV27 and J is TRBJ2-7; perhaps TRBD2 as D (6 bases). Between the trimmed V and J ends, which lost 4 bases and 2 bases, there was a span of 21 bases. There are 17 residues in the CDR3. Germline loops: CDR1 MNHEY, CDR2 SMNVEV (reference sequence). DNA for the CDR3: TGTGCCAGCAGTTCGGGGGTAGGATATCGAGCAACCTACGAGCAGTACTTC. It encodes CASSSGVGYRATYEQYF.

On this clone: The same CDR3 also results from other DNA sequences found in this sample. This chain uses TRBV6-6 with TRBJ1-1; D remains ambiguous. CDR1 and CDR2 from the germline V gene are MNHNY and SVGAGI (reference sequence). The CDR3 has 13 residues. The V end lost 3 bases, the J end lost 1 base, and 6 bases lay between the germline ends. The CDR3 DNA reads as TGTGCCAGCAGTTATGGTGGGAACACTGAAGCTTTCTTT. This gives the protein CASSYGGNTEAFF.

The V call is TRBV27, the J call TRBJ2-7; 11 bases align to TRBD2. V dropped 6 bases and J dropped 4; count of bases not matched to a gene: 2. The CDR3 totals 13 residues. CDR1 and CDR2 (germline): MNHEY, SMNVEV (reference sequence). The CDR3: CASRGLAEYEQYF. Written as DNA, the CDR3 is TGTGCCAGCAGGGGACTAGCGGAATACGAGCAGTACTTC.

The rearrangement joins TRBV15 to TRBJ2-3; D may be TRBD2 (6 bases). The CDR3 length is 13 residues. V was trimmed by 3 bases and J by 3 bases, leaving 7 bases between them. In germline, CDR1 is LNHNV, CDR2 YYDKDF (reference sequence). The CDR3 region is CATSSGRTDTQYF. For the CDR3, the DNA is TGTGCCACCAGCAGCGGGAGAACAGATACGCAGTATTTT.

In the case of this clone: The junction and the germline gene differ at one end; a read error may be behind it. This sequence joins TRBV7-9 and TRBJ1-3; TRBD1 is a possible D gene (5 bases). Per the germline V gene, CDR1 is SEHNR and CDR2 is FQNEAQ (reference sequence). This CDR3 region has 12 residues. CDR3 amino acids: CASSPPLTRGFF. In DNA form, the CDR3 reads TGTGCCAGCAGCCCTCCGCTTACAAGGGGCTTTTTT.

This chain connects TRBV2 to TRBJ1-5; no clear D. Trimming cost V 6 bases and J 8 bases, with 11 bases left between them. The CDR3 has 12 residues. Germline V lookup: CDR1 SNHLY, CDR2 FYNNEI. CDR3: CASSTDGEPQHF. CDR3 DNA sequence: TGTGCCAGCAGCACGGACGGAGAGCCCCAGCATTTT.

The V call is TRBV9, the J call TRBJ2-7; TRBD2 matches at 14 bases. The CDR3 is made up of 15 amino acids. Germline assignment: CDR1 SGDLS and CDR2 YYNGEE. V was pared by 0 bases and J by 6 bases, with 2 bases of the junction left unmatched. The CDR3 loop is CASSVEGLAGVEQYF. In DNA form, the CDR3 reads TGTGCCAGCAGCGTAGAGGGACTAGCGGGAGTCGAGCAGTACTTC. Based on the CDR3 plus reference TRBV9 and TRBJ2-7, the full variable domain is DSGVTQTPKHLITATGQRVTLRCSPRSGDLSVYWYQQSLDQGLQFLIQYYNGEERAKGNILERFSAQQFPDLHSELNLSSLELGDSALYFCASSVEGLAGVEQYFGPGTRLTVT.

This clone was seen only once. The CDR3 DNA reads TGTGCCAGCAGCGAAGGACTAGTGACAGATACGCAGTATTTT. Encoded protein: CASSEGLVTDTQYF. The rearrangement uses TRBV9 and TRBJ2-3; 7 bases line up with TRBD2. Losses at the gene ends were 3 bases for V and 3 bases for J; bases not matched to a gene: 4. CDR3 size: 14 residues. Germline CDR1 reads SGDLS; CDR2 reads YYNGEE. The whole variable domain, remainder taken from reference TRBV9 and TRBJ2-3, is DSGVTQTPKHLITATGQRVTLRCSPRSGDLSVYWYQQSLDQGLQFLIQYYNGEERAKGNILERFSAQQFPDLHSELNLSSLELGDSALYFCASSEGLVTDTQYFGPGTRLTVL.

The genes are TRBV28 and TRBJ2-1, with D uncertain. Trimming cost V 10 bases and J 6 bases, with 25 bases left between them. The CDR3 is 16 residues long. Germline V gene sequence: CDR1 MDHEN, CDR2 SYDVKM. The CDR3 DNA is TGTGCCACCCAAACCTTGGGTTTCGAATGGGGCAATGAGCAGTTCTTC. This translates into CATQTLGFEWGNEQFF.

The V call is TRBV5-6, the J call TRBJ2-3, with 7 positions matching TRBD1. Germline CDR1 SGHDT, CDR2 YYEEEE. J was trimmed by 0 bases and V by 3 bases; bases with no gene match: 7. This CDR3 is built from 16 residues. In DNA, the CDR3 is TGTGCCAGCAGCTGGACAGGCGGAACTAGCACAGATACGCAGTATTTT. It yields the protein CASSWTGGTSTDTQYF.

CDR3 sequence: CASSWEGTGSFVETQYF. The CDR3 nucleotides are TGCGCCAGCAGCTGGGAGGGGACAGGGAGTTTCGTAGAGACCCAGTACTTC. This rearrangement joins TRBV5-1 to TRBJ2-5; 9 bases align to TRBD1. The CDR3 spans 17 residues. CDR1 SGHRS and CDR2 YFSETQ come from the germline V gene. V lost 3 bases, J lost 4 bases, and 13 bases stayed unmatched.

This rearrangement joins TRBV5-1 to TRBJ2-5, with D possibly being TRBD1 or TRBD2 (7 bases each). Germline V gives CDR1 SGHRS, CDR2 YFSETQ. Trimming took 6 bases from V and 5 from J, leaving 17 bases between them. The length of the CDR3 is 14 residues. This CDR3 is CASNGDSGAETQYF. Here the CDR3 DNA reads TGCGCCAGCAATGGGGACAGCGGGGCGGAGACCCAGTACTTC.

The V gene is TRBV7-9, the J gene TRBJ2-5; D perhaps matches TRBD1 (6 bases). This CDR3 region has 16 residues. Trimming stripped 5 bases from V and 3 bases from J, with 19 bases between. The germline V gene has CDR1 SEHNR and CDR2 FQNEAQ (reference sequence). Written as DNA, the CDR3 is TGTGCCAGCAGCCCCTATGGCAGGTCAGGGGAAGAGACCCAGTACTTC. Translated: CASSPYGRSGEETQYF. Full variable domain (remainder filled in from reference TRBV7-9 and TRBJ2-5): DTGVSQNPRHKITKRGQNVTFRCDPISEHNRLYWYRQTLGQGPEFLTYFQNEAQLEKSRLLSDRFSAERPKGSFSTLEIQRTEQGDSAMYLCASSPYGRSGEETQYFGPGTRLLVL.

This sequence joins TRBV9 and TRBJ1-1; D uncertain. Trimming left V 4 bases short and J 1 base short, with 11 bases between. CDR1 is SGDLS and CDR2 is YYNGEE in the germline V gene. This CDR3 has 14 amino acids. CDR3 DNA sequence: TGTGCCAGCAGCATATCGTGGAAGAACACTGAAGCTTTCTTT. It specifies CASSISWKNTEAFF.

V usage is TRBV29-1 and J usage is TRBJ1-1; 10 bases map to TRBD1. The V segment lost 7 bases and the J segment 0 bases; nucleotides outside the gene matches: 2. This CDR3 comprises 13 residues. Per the germline V gene, CDR1 is SQVTM and CDR2 is ANQGSEA. This CDR3 reads CSADRGLNTEAFF. The CDR3, as DNA: TGCAGCGCTGACAGGGGGCTGAACACTGAAGCTTTCTTT.

The chain uses TRBV6-5 and TRBJ1-3, with a tentative D call TRBD1 (5 bases). Germline loops: CDR1 MNHEY, CDR2 SVGAGI. V lost 4 bases, J lost 0 bases, and 10 bases lay in between. The CDR3 consists of 15 residues. CDR3 residues: CASSSRGDSGNTIYF. The CDR3 coding sequence is TGTGCCAGCAGTTCCCGGGGGGACTCTGGAAACACCATATATTTT.

This clone has only a few counts. The V gene is TRBV30, the J gene TRBJ1-1; tentatively, D is TRBD1 (5 bases). This CDR3 is 12 amino acids long. Germline CDR1 reads GTSNPN; CDR2 reads SVGIG (reference sequence). The germline V and J ends were trimmed by 3 bases and 1 base, with 6 bases remaining between them. CDR3 residues: CAWRQANTEAFF. Written as DNA, the CDR3 is TGTGCCTGGAGACAGGCGAACACTGAAGCTTTCTTT.

This clone was seen once. This rearrangement joins TRBV15 to TRBJ1-1; D is ambiguous. The germline V gene has CDR1 LNHNV and CDR2 YYDKDF (reference sequence). CDR3 size: 13 residues. The V end lost 4 bases, the J end lost 1 base, and 7 bases lay between the germline ends. CDR3 residues: CATSKGPNTEAFF. The DNA of the CDR3 is TGTGCCACCAGCAAAGGACCGAACACTGAAGCTTTCTTT.

The gene calls are TRBV19 and TRBJ2-1; tentative D call: TRBD2 (5 bases). The CDR3 has 16 amino acids. V lost 7 bases, J lost 2 bases, and 18 bases lay in between. Germline V gives CDR1 LNHDA, CDR2 SQIVND (reference sequence). The CDR3 loop is CASTLEPGSTYNEQFF. CDR3 DNA sequence: TGTGCCAGTACTCTCGAACCGGGGTCTACCTACAATGAGCAGTTCTTC.

In its sample, this clone was seen once. The same CDR3 is also encoded by other DNA sequences in this sample. The J gene is TRBJ2-7, the V gene TRBV7-9, with 7 bases matching TRBD1. CDR3 length: 14 residues. Germline lookup yields CDR1 SEHNR and CDR2 FQNEAQ (reference sequence). Trimming at V came to 1 base and at J to 3 bases, leaving 3 bases not matched to a gene. The CDR3 loop is CASSLGGQVYEQYF. In DNA form, the CDR3 reads TGTGCCAGCAGCTTAGGAGGACAGGTCTACGAGCAGTACTTC.

Only one count was recorded for this clone. The chain combines TRBV5-8 with TRBJ1-2; D is undetermined. The CDR3 consists of 13 residues. Trimming shortened V by 7 bases and J by 5 bases, and 15 bases separated the two germline ends. Germline loops: CDR1 SGHTS, CDR2 YDEGEE. Here the CDR3 DNA reads TGTGCCAGCGGGCGGAGAGAGTTTTATGGCTACACCTTC. It is translated as CASGRREFYGYTF.